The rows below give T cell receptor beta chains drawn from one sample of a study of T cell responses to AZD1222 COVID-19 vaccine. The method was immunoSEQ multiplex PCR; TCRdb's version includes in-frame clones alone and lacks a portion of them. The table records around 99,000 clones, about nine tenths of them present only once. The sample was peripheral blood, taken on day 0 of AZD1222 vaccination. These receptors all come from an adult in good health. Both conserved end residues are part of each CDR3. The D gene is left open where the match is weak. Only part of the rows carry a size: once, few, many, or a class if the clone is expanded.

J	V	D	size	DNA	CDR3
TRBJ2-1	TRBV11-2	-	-	TGTGCCAGCAGCCCCTCCTACAATGAGCAGTTCTTC	CASSPSYNEQFF
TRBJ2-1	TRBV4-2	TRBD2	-	TGTGCCAGCAGCCACGTACTAGCGGGCAGCTCCTACAATGAGCAGTTCTTC	CASSHVLAGSSYNEQFF
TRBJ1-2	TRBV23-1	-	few	TGCGCCAGCGCCCGGCCAGGGTACAGCTATGGCTACACCTTC	CASARPGYSYGYTF
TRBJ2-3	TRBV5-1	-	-	TGCGCCAGCAGCCACATCGGGGTAACAGATACGCAGTATTTT	CASSHIGVTDTQYF
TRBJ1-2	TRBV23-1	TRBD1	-	TGCGCCAGCAGTCAATTGCAGGGGGCGCGTGTCTATGGCTACACCTTC	CASSQLQGARVYGYTF
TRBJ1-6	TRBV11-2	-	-	TGTGCCAGCAGCTTAGGGCAGGCACTGAGTTCACCCCTCCACTTT	CASSLGQALSSPLHF
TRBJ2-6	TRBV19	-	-	TGTGCCAGTAGTTCCGCCGGGACAGGGGCCAACGTCCTGACTTTC	CASSSAGTGANVLTF
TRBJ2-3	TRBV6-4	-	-	TGTGCCAGCAGCACGACGGCGGGGAGAGGAGATACGCAGTATTTT	CASSTTAGRGDTQYF
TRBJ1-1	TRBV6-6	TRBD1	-	TGTGCCACACAACTAAATCTACAGGGGGCAGCTTTCTTT	CATQLNLQGAAFF
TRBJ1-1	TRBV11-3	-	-	TGTGCCAGCAGCTTAGCACGGGGGGCGGAAGCTTTCTTT	CASSLARGAEAFF
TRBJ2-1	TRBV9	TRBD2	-	TGTGCCAGCAGCGGCACCCCGGGACTAGTCAATGAGCAGTTCTTC	CASSGTPGLVNEQFF
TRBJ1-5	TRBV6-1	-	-	TGTGCCAGCAGTGAGTTTTACAGGGCCAATCAGCCCCAGCATTTT	CASSEFYRANQPQHF
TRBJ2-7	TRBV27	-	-	TGTGCCAGCAGTTTTGGGGGGACTCCCTACGAGCAGTACTTC	CASSFGGTPYEQYF
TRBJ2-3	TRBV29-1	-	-	TGCAGCTCCCGACGGGGAGATACGCAGTATTTT	CSSRRGDTQYF
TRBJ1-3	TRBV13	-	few	TGTGCCAGCAGCCTGGGGGGAAACACCATATATTTT	CASSLGGNTIYF
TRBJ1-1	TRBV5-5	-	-	TGTGCCAGCAGCTTGTTGGGGTCGACTGAAGCTTTCTTT	CASSLLGSTEAFF
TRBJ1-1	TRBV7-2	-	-	TGTGCCAGCAGCACCAGCAGGGGTGGCGGTGAAGCTTTCTTT	CASSTSRGGGEAFF
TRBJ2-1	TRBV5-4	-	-	TGTGCCAGCAGACATGAGCAGTTCTTC	CASRHEQFF
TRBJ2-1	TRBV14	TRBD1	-	TGTGCCAGCAGCCACCGGGACAGTTACAATGAGCAGTTCTTC	CASSHRDSYNEQFF
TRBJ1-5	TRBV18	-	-	TGTGCCAGCTCACCCGGGGGCGGTAGCAATCAGCCCCAGCATTTT	CASSPGGGSNQPQHF
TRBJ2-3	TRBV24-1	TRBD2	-	TGTGCCACCAGTGAGGGGACTAGCGCCAGCACAGATACGCAGTATTTT	CATSEGTSASTDTQYF
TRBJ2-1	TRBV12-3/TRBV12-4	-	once	TGTGCCAGCAGTTTTTTCGGCCACAATGAGCAGTTCTTC	CASSFFGHNEQFF
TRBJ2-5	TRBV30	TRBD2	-	TGTGCCTGGAACCTAGCGGGAGGTTCAGAGACCCAGTACTTC	CAWNLAGGSETQYF
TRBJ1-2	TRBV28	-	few	TGTGCCAGCAGTTGGGGACGGACTAACTATGGCTACACCTTC	CASSWGRTNYGYTF
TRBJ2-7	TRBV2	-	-	TGTGCCAGCAGTGGCGAGGAGGGCTACGAGCAGTACTTC	CASSGEEGYEQYF
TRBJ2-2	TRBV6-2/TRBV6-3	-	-	TGTGCCAGCAGTTATTGGGGGTCCGGGGAGCTGTTTTTT	CASSYWGSGELFF
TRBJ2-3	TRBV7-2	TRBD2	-	TGTGCCAGCAGCTTAGAGGCGGGGGGGTCGGTAGATACGCAGTATTTT	CASSLEAGGSVDTQYF
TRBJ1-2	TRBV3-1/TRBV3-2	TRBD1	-	TGTGCCAGCAGCCATGGGACAGGGACCAACTATGGCTACACCTTC	CASSHGTGTNYGYTF
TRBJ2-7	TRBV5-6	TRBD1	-	TGTGCCAGCAGCGGGCCCTCGACAGGGGGCTACTACGAGCAGTACTTC	CASSGPSTGGYYEQYF
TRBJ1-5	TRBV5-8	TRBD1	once	TGTGCCAGCAGCCGGGGACAGGGTGAACAGCCCCAGCATTTT	CASSRGQGEQPQHF
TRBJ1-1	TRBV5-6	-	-	TGTGCCAGCAGCTTGTTGGGCACTACAGGGAACACTGAAGCTTTCTTT	CASSLLGTTGNTEAFF
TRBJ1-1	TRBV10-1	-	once	TGCGCCAGCAGAAGGTGGGACCCTCAGGATGAAGCTTTCTTT	CASRRWDPQDEAFF
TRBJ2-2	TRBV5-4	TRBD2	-	TGTGCCAGCAGCCCGTGGACTAGCGGGAGGAACACCGGGGAGCTGTTTTTT	CASSPWTSGRNTGELFF
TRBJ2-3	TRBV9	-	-	TGTGCCAGCAGCCCCTCGGGTGCTAGCACAGATACGCAGTATTTT	CASSPSGASTDTQYF
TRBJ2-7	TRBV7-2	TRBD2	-	TGTGCCAGCAGCTCCCTAGCGGGGGGGCGGGGGTACGAGCAGTACTTC	CASSSLAGGRGYEQYF
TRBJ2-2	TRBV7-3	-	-	TGTGCCAGCAGCTTACTTTTGGCTAGCAGGGGAACCGGGGAGCTGTTTTTT	CASSLLLASRGTGELFF
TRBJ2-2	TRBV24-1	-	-	TGTGCCACCAGTGACCGAGGACGCCCACGCACGGCCGGGGAGCTGTTTTTT	CATSDRGRPRTAGELFF
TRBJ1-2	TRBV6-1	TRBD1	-	TGTGCCAGCAGTCACCAGGACAGGATCTATGGCTACACCTTC	CASSHQDRIYGYTF
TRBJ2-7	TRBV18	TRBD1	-	TGTGCCAGCTCCTCGGGACAGGGGCCCTACGAGCAGTACTTC	CASSSGQGPYEQYF
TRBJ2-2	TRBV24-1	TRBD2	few	TGTGCCACCAGTGACTGGGGGGGATCCGGGGAGCTGTTTTTT	CATSDWGGSGELFF
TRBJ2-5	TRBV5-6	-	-	TGTGCCAGCAGCTTGGATCTGTCACAAGAGACCCAGTACTTC	CASSLDLSQETQYF
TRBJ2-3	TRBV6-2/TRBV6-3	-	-	TGTGCCAGCAGTCAAACCAACACAGATACGCAGTATTTT	CASSQTNTDTQYF
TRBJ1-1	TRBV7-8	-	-	TGTGCCAGCAGCTTAGTGCTCCGTTCCCACACTGAAGCTTTCTTT	CASSLVLRSHTEAFF
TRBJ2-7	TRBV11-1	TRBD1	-	TGTGCCAGCAGCCCGCAAACAGGGGCAGGCAACGAGCAGTACTTC	CASSPQTGAGNEQYF
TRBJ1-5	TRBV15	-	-	TGTGCCACCAGCAGAGTGTGGGCCCCTTCCGGCCATAGCAATCAGCCCCAGCATTTT	CATSRVWAPSGHSNQPQHF
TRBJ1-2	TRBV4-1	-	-	TGCGCCAGCAGCCAACAACCGGGGCAATCCTATGGCTACACCTTC	CASSQQPGQSYGYTF
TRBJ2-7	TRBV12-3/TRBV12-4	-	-	TGTGCCAGCAGTTTGATCGTCCACGAGCAGTACTTC	CASSLIVHEQYF